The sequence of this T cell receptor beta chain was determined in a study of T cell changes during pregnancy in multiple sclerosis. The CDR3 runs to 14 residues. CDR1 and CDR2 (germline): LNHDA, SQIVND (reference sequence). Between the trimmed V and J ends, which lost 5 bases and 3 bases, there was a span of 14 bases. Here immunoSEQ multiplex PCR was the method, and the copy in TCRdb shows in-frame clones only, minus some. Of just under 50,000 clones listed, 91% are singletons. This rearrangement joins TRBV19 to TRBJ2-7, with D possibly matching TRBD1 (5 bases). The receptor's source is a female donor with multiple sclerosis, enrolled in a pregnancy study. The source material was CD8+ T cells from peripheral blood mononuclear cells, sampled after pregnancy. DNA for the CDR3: TGTGCCAGTAGTCCAGGGCGCTTGGACTACGAGCAGTACTTC. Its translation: CASSPGRLDYEQYF.